This record concerns one T cell receptor (beta chain) sequence. The target antigen is unknown. This sample was included in a study of cytomegalovirus exposure and HLA in healthy donors. The V gene end was trimmed by 4 bases and the J gene end by 4 bases; junction bases not matched to a gene: 6. The germline V gene has CDR1 MDHEN and CDR2 SYDVKM. The CDR3 runs 17 residues. Clones were sequenced by immunoSEQ multiplex PCR, and TCRdb holds only the in-frame ones, with some missing. Among about 160,000 clones listed, 80% to 85% were seen once. The validation cohort, a group of over a hundred subjects, included the donors and was separate from the approximately 650-subject first cohort. The study, taken as a whole, reports: TCR beta chains numbering about 160 were designated cytomegalovirus-associated. As confirmed in vitro, a few CMV-associated chains were specific for CMV antigens. In the 95 to 150 validation repertoires, approximately 94% of cluster scores exceeded 0, per a later analysis.

The sequenced material came from PBMCs. The TCR comes from a man younger than 40 in good health and CMV-seropositive. The rearrangement joins TRBV28 to TRBJ2-3; 15 nucleotides agree with TRBD2. The CDR3 DNA follows: TGTGCCAGCAGTTACGGACTAGCGGGAGGGCGGCCAGATACGCAGTATTTT. Its protein product is CASSYGLAGGRPDTQYF.